Following are 8 T cell receptor beta chains from one sample sequenced in a study of CD8 T cells in ankylosing spondylitis. TCRdb re-called the 5' RACE reads with MiXCR, one entry per CDR3 protein. In the table there are roughly 100,000 distinct CDR3 sequences, roughly 8.7% of which are singletons. The material sequenced was blood, either unsorted or a sorted T cell fraction (not recorded which). The source of these receptors is a male donor with ankylosing spondylitis or in good health (not recorded which).

This clonotype appeared many times. The chain carries TRBV29-1 and TRBJ1-4; tentative D call: TRBD1 (6 bases). CDR1 and CDR2 from the germline V gene are SQVTM and ANQGSEA. This CDR3 contains 12 residues. Trimming removed 6 bases at V and 6 bases at J, with 11 bases between. The CDR3 loop is CSVGARHEKLFF. Written as DNA, the CDR3 is TGCAGCGTGGGGGCACGGCATGAAAAACTGTTTTTT.

For the CDR3, the DNA is TGCAGCACTCTACGCGCAGGGGATCCGGAGACCCAGTACTTC. Residues: CSTLRAGDPETQYF. The rearrangement uses TRBV29-1 and TRBJ2-5; D might be TRBD1 (6 bases). V lost 8 bases, J lost 5 bases, and 21 bases lay in between. Germline V lookup: CDR1 SQVTM, CDR2 ANQGSEA. The CDR3 totals 14 residues.

This clonotype was found many times. The rearrangement links TRBV20-1 to TRBJ1-1; weak D call: TRBD1 (5 bases). The germline gives CDR1 DFQATT, CDR2 SNEGSKA (reference sequence). Deletions cut 1 base from V and 1 base from J, with 19 bases between. This CDR3 comprises 17 residues. CDR3 in amino acids: CSARVLGEGRGNTEAFF. The CDR3 coding sequence is TGCAGTGCTAGAGTCTTGGGAGAGGGTAGGGGGAACACTGAAGCTTTCTTT.

This clonotype was observed at least ten times. The chain uses TRBV5-1 and TRBJ1-6; no clear D. The germline V gene encodes CDR1 SGHRS and CDR2 YFSETQ. There are 13 residues in the CDR3. The V end was cut by 4 bases, the J end by 8 bases, with 10 bases between. The chain's CDR3 is CASSREKDSPLHF. The CDR3 region has the DNA TGCGCCAGCAGCCGGGAAAAGGATTCACCCCTCCACTTT.

This clonotype was seen at least ten times. The rearrangement uses TRBV29-1 and TRBJ1-5; TRBD1 matches 8 bases. The CDR3 loop spans 14 amino acids. Germline CDR1 reads SQVTM; CDR2 reads ANQGSEA. V trimming: 6 bases; J trimming: 8 bases; junction bases outside the gene matches: 12. CDR3 sequence: CSVLIGTGGEPQHF. DNA for the CDR3: TGCAGCGTACTTATAGGGACAGGCGGAGAGCCCCAGCATTTT.

This clonotype was recorded many times. The chain carries TRBV29-1 and TRBJ2-5, with D possibly TRBD2 on 6 matching bases. The V and J ends lost 4 bases and 2 bases respectively, with 11 bases between them. Germline V gene sequence: CDR1 SQVTM, CDR2 ANQGSEA. The CDR3 is 13 residues long. The DNA for the CDR3 is TGCAGCGTTGGGGACTGGGGGCAAGAGACCCAGTACTTC. Translation gives CSVGDWGQETQYF.

The chain recombines TRBV20-1 with TRBJ2-1; 7 bases are shared with TRBD2. The germline gives CDR1 DFQATT, CDR2 SNEGSKA (reference sequence). The V gene end was trimmed by 6 bases and the J gene end by 11 bases; junction bases not matched to a gene: 19. The CDR3 is 15 residues long. For the CDR3, the DNA is TGCAGTGCAAGAATACTAGCGCCCGACCGGGTGCAGCAGTTCTTC. Protein: CSARILAPDRVQQFF.

This clonotype was recorded at least ten times. This chain uses TRBV12-3 or TRBV12-4 with TRBJ1-6, with D unresolved. Trimming cost V 5 bases and J 0 bases, with 8 bases left between them. The CDR3 has 15 residues. The DNA for the CDR3 is TGTGCCAGCAGTACCCTGAGCTCCTATAATTCACCCCTCCACTTT. Amino acids: CASSTLSSYNSPLHF.